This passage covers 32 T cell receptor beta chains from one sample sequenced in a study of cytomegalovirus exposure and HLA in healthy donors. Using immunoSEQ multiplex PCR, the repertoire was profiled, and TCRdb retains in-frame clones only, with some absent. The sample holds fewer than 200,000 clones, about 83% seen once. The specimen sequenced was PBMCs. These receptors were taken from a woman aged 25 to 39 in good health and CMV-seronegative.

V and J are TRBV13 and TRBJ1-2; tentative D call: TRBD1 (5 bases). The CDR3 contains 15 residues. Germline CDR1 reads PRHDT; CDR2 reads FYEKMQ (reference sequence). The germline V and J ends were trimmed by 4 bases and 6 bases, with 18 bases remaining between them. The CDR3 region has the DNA TGTGCCAGCAGCTGGGGCCAGGGAGGGGTGAATGGCTACACCTTC. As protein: CASSWGQGGVNGYTF.

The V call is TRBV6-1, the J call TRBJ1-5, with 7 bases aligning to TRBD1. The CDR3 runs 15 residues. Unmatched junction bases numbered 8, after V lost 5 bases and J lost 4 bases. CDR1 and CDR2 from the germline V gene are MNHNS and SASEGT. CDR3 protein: CASSLDRVGNQPQHF. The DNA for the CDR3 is TGTGCCAGCAGTCTAGACAGGGTGGGGAATCAGCCCCAGCATTTT.

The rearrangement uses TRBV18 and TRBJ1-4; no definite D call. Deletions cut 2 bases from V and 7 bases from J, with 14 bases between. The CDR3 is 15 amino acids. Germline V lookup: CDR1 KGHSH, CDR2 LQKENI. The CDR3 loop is CASSPLEGRGEKLFF. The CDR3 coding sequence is TGTGCCAGCTCACCATTGGAGGGCCGGGGTGAAAAACTGTTTTTT. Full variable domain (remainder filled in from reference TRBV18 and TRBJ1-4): NAGVMQNPRHLVRRRGQEARLRCSPMKGHSHVYWYRQLPEEGLKFMVYLQKENIIDESGMPKERFSAEFPKEGPSILRIQQVVRGDSAAYFCASSPLEGRGEKLFFGSGTQLSVL.

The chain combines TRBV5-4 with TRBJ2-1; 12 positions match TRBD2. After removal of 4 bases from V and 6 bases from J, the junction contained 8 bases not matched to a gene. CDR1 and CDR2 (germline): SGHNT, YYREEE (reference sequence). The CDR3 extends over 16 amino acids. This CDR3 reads CASSPPSGGAANEQFF. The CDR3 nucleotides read TGTGCCAGCAGCCCCCCTAGCGGGGGGGCTGCCAATGAGCAGTTCTTC.

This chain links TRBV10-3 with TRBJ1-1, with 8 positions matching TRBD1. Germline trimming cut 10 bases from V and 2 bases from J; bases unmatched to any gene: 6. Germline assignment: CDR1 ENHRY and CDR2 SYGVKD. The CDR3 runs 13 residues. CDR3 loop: CATWTGSNTEAFF. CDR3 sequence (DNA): TGTGCCACCTGGACAGGGAGCAACACTGAAGCTTTCTTT.

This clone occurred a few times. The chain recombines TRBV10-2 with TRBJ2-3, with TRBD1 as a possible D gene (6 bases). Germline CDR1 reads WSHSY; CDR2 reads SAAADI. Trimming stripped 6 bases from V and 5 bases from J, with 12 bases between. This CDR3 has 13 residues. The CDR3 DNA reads TGCGCCAGCAGGGGGGCAAAGGGAGATACGCAGTATTTT. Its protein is CASRGAKGDTQYF.

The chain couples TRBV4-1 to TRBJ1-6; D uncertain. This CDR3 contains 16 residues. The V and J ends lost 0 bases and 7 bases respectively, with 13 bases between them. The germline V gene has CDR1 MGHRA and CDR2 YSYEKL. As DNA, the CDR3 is TGCGCCAGCAGCCAAGAGTTGGGCAGATTAAATTCACCCCTCCACTTT. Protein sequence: CASSQELGRLNSPLHF.

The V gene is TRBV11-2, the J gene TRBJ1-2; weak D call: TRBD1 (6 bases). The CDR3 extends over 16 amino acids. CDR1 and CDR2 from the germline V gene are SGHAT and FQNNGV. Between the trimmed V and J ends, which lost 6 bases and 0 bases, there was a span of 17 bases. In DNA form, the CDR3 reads TGTGCCAGCAGTCACCCGGGGGGCCAATCTAACTATGGCTACACCTTC. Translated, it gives CASSHPGGQSNYGYTF.

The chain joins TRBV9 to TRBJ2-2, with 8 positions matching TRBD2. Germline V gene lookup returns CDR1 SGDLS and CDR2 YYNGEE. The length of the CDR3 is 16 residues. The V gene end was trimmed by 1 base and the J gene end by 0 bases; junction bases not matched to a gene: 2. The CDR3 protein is CASSVSLAANTGELFF. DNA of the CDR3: TGTGCCAGCAGCGTATCACTAGCGGCGAACACCGGGGAGCTGTTTTTT.

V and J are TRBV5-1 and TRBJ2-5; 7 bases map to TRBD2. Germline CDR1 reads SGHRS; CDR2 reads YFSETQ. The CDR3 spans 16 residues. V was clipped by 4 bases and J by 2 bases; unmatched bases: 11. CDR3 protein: CASSPPLGGGQETQYF. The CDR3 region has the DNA TGCGCCAGCAGCCCCCCTTTGGGGGGGGGACAAGAGACCCAGTACTTC.

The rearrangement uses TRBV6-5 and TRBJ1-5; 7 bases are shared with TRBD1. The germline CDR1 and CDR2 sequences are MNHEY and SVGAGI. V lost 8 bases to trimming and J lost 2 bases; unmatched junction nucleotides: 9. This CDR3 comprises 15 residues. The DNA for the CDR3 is TGTGCCAGCCGCTCGACAGGGATCGGCAATCAGCCCCAGCATTTT. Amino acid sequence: CASRSTGIGNQPQHF.

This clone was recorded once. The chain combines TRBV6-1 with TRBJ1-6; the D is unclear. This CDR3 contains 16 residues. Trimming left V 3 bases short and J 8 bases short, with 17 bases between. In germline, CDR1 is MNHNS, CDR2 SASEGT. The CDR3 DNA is TGTGCCAGCAGTGATCTGCTGGAGCTGCCCTATTCACCCCTCCACTTT. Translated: CASSDLLELPYSPLHF.

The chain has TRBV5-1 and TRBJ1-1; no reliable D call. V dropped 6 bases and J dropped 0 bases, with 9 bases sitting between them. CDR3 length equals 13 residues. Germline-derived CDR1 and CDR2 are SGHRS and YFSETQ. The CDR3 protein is CASNKDLNTEAFF. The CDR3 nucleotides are TGCGCCAGCAATAAGGACTTGAACACTGAAGCTTTCTTT.

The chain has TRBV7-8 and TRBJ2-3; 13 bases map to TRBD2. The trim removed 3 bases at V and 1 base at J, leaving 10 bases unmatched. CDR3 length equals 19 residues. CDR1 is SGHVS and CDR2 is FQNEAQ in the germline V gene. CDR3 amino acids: CASSLTSGGPGSGTDTQYF. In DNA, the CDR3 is TGTGCCAGCAGCTTGACTAGCGGGGGGCCTGGGTCTGGCACAGATACGCAGTATTTT.

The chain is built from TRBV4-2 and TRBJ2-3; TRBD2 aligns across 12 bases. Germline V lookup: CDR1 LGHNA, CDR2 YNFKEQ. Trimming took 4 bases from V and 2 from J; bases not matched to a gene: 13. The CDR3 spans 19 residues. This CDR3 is CASSLRLAGAKPDTDTQYF. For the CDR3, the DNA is TGTGCCAGCAGCCTCCGACTAGCGGGGGCCAAACCGGACACAGATACGCAGTATTTT.

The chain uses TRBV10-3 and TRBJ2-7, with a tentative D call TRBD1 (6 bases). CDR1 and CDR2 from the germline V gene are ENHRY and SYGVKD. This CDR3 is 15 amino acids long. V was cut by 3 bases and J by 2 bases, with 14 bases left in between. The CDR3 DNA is TGTGCCATCAGTGACTCTATCAGGGGCGCCTACGAGCAGTACTTC. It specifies CAISDSIRGAYEQYF.

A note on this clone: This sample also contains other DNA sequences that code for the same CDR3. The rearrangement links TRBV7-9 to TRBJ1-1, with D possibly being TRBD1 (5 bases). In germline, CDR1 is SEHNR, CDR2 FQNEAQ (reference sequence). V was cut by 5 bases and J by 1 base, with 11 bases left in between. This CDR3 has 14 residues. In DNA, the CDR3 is TGTGCCAGCAGCCTCGGGGGAGGGAACACTGAAGCTTTCTTT. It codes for CASSLGGGNTEAFF.

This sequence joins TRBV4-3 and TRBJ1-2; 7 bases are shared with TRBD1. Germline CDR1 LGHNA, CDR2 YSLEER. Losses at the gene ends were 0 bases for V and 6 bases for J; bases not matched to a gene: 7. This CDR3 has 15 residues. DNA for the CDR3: TGCGCCAGCAGCCAAGAAACAAGGGGGCGGAATGGCTACACCTTC. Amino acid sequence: CASSQETRGRNGYTF.

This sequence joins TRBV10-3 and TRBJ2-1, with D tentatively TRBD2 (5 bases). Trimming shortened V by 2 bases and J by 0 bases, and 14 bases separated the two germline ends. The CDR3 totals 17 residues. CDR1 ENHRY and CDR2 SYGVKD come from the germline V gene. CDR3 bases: TGTGCCATCAGTGAGCGTCCAGCGGCCAGCTCCTACAATGAGCAGTTCTTC. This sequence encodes CAISERPAASSYNEQFF.

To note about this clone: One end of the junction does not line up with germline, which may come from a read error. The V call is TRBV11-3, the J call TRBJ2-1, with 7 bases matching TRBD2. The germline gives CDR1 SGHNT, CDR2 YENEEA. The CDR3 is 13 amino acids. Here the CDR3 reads CASSLDPGGVWVF. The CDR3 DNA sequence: TGTGCCAGCAGCTTAGACCCTGGGGGGGTATGGGTCTTC.

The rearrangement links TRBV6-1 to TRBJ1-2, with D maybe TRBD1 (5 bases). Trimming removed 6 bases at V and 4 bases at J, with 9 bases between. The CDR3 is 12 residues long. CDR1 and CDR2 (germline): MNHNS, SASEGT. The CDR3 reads CASRGHVYGYTF. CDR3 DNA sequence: TGTGCCAGCAGAGGACATGTCTATGGCTACACCTTC.

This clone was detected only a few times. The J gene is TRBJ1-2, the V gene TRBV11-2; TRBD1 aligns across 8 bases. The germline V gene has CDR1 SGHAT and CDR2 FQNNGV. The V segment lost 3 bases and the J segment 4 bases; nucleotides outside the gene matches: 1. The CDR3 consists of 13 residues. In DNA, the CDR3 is TGTGCCAGCAGCTTCGGACAGGGCTATGGCTACACCTTC. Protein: CASSFGQGYGYTF.

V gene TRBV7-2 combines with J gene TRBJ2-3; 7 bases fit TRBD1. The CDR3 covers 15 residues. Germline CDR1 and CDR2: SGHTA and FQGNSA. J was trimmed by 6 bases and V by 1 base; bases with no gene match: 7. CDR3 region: CASSLGGRDSDTQYF. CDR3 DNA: TGTGCCAGCAGCTTAGGTGGCCGGGACAGCGATACGCAGTATTTT.

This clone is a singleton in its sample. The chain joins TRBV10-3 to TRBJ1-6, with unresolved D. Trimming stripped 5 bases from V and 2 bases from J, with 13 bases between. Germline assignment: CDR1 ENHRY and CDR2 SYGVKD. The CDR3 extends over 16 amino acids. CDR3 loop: CAISQAPDTYNSPLHF. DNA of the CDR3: TGTGCCATCAGTCAGGCCCCAGATACCTATAATTCACCCCTCCACTTT.

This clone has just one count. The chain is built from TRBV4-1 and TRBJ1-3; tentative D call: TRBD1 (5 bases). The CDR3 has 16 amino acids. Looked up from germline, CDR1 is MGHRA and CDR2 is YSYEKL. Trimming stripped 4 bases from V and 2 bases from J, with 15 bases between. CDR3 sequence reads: CASSRGDGRPGNTIYF. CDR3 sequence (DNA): TGCGCCAGCAGCCGCGGGGACGGCAGACCTGGAAACACCATATATTTT.

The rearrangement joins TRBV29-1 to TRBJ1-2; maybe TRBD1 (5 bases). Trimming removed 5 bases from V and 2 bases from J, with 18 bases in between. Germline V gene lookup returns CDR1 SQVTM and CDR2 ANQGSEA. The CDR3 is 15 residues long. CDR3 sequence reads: CSVLSGRGSNYGYTF. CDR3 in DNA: TGCAGCGTTCTGAGCGGACGGGGGAGCAACTATGGCTACACCTTC.

CDR3 DNA sequence: TGTGCCACCAGCAGAGGAGTGGTGAATGAGCAGTTCTTC. Amino acid sequence: CATSRGVVNEQFF. The rearrangement links TRBV15 to TRBJ2-1; D unresolved. Germline CDR1 is LNHNV and CDR2 is YYDKDF (reference sequence). There are 13 residues in the CDR3. Deletions cut 1 base from V and 7 bases from J, with 8 bases between.

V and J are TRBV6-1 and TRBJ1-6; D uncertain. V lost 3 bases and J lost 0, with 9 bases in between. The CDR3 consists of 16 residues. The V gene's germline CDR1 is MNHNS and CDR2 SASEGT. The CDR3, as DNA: TGTGCCAGCAGTGACAGGTTGAGCTCCTATAATTCACCCCTCCACTTT. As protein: CASSDRLSSYNSPLHF.

The CDR3 here is CASSPKRQEEAFF. The CDR3 DNA follows: TGTGCCAGCAGCCCGAAACGACAGGAAGAAGCTTTCTTT. The genes are TRBV7-9 and TRBJ1-1; D is possibly TRBD1 (6 bases). Germline values: CDR1 SEHNR, CDR2 FQNEAQ (reference sequence). This CDR3 comprises 13 residues. V shed 5 bases and J shed 8 bases, with 15 bases lying between them.

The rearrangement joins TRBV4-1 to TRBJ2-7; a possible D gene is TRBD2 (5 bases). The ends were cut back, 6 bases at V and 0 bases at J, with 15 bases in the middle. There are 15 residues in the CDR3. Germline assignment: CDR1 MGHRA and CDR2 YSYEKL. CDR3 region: CASSVGVVSSYEQYF. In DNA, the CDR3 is TGCGCCAGCAGTGTCGGGGTCGTCAGCTCCTACGAGCAGTACTTC.

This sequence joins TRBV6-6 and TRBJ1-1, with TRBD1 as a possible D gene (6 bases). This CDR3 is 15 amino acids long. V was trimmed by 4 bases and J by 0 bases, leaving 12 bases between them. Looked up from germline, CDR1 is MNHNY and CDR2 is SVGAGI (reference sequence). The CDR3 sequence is CASSLQGHLNTEAFF. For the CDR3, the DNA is TGTGCCAGCAGTTTACAGGGACACCTGAACACTGAAGCTTTCTTT.

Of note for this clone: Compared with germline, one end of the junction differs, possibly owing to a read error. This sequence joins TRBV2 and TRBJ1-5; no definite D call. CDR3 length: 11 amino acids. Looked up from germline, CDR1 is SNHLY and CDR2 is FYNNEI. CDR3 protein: CASSGSDRTDF. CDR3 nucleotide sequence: TGTGCCAGCAGTGGTTCCGACCGTACAGATTTT.